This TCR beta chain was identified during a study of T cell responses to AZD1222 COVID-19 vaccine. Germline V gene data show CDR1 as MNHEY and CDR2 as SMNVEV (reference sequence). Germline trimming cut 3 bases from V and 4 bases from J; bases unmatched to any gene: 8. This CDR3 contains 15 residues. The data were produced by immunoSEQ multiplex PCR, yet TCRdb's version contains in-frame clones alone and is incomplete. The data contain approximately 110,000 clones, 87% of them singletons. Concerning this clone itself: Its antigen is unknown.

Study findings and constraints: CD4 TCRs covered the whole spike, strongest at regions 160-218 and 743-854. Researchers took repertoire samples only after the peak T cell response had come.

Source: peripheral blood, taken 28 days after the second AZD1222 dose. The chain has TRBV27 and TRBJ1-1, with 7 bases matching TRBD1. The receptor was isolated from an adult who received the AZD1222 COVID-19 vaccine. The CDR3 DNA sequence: TGTGCCAGCAGTTTCGAACAGGGGCTAGTCACTGAAGCTTTCTTT. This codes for CASSFEQGLVTEAFF.